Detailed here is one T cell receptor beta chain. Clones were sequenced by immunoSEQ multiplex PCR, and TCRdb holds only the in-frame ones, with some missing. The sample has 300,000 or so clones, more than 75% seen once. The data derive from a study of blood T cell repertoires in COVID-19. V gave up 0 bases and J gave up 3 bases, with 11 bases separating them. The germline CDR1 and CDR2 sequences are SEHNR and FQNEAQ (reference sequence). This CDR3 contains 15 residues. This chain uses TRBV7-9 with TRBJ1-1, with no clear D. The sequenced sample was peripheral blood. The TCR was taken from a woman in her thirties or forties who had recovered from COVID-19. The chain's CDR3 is CASSLAAGGHTEAFF. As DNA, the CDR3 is TGTGCCAGCAGCTTAGCGGCGGGCGGTCACACTGAAGCTTTCTTT.